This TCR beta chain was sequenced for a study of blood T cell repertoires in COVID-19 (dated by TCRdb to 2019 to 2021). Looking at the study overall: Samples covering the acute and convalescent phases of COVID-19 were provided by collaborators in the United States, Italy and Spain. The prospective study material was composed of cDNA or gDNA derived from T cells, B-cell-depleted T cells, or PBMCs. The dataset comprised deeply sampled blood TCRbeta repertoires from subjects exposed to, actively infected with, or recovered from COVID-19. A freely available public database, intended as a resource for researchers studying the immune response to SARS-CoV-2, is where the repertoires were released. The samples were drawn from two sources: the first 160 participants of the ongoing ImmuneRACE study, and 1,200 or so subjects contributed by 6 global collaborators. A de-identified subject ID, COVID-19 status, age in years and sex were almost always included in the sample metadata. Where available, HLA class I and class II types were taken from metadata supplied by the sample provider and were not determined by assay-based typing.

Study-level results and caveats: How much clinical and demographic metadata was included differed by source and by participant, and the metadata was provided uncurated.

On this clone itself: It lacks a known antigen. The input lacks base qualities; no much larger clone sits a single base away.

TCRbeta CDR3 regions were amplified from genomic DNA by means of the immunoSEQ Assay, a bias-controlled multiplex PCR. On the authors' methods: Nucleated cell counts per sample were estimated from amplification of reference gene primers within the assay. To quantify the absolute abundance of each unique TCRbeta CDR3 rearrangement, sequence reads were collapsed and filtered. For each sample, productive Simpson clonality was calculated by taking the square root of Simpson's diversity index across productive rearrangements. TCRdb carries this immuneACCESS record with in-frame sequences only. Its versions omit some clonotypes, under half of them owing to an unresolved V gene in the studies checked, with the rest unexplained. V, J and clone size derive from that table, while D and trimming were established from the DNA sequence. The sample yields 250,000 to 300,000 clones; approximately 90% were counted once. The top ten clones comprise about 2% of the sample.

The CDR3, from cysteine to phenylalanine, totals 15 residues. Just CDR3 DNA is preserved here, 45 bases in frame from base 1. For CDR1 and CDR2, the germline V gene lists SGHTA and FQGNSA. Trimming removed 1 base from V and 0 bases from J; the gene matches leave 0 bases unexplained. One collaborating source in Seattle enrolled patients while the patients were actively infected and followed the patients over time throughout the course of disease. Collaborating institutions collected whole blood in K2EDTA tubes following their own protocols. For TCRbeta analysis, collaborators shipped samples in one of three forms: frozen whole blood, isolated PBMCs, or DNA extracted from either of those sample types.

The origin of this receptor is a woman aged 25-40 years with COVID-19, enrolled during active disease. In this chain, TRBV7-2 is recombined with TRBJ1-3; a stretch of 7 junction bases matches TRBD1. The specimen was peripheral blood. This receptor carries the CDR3 CASSLGDSSGNTIYF. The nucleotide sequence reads TGTGCCAGCAGCTTAGGGGACAGCTCTGGAAACACCATATATTTT.